The next 27 T cell receptor beta chains were all read from a single sample in a study of blood T cell repertoires in COVID-19. This table comes from immunoSEQ multiplex PCR, and its TCRdb copy is limited to in-frame clones, with some not included. The table includes about 160,000 clones, approximately 81% detected once. Sequencing used peripheral blood. The receptors were gathered from a human donor with acute or convalescent COVID-19. The donor label of this sample is uncertain.

CDR3 residues: CASSLGSTGGATNEKLFF. In nucleotides, the CDR3 is TGTGCCAGCAGCTTAGGTTCGACAGGGGGGGCAACTAATGAAAAACTGTTTTTT. This chain uses TRBV11-3 with TRBJ1-4; TRBD1 matches 9 bases. V trimming: 1 base; J trimming: 0 bases; junction bases outside the gene matches: 6. The CDR3 is made up of 18 amino acids. The germline V gene has CDR1 SGHNT and CDR2 YENEEA.

The chain links TRBV12-3 or TRBV12-4 to TRBJ1-1; tentatively, D is TRBD1 (5 bases). There are 13 residues in the CDR3. The V gene lost 4 bases and the J gene lost 3 bases, with 9 bases spanning the gap. The CDR3 here is CASSYRSDTEAFF. CDR3 sequence (DNA): TGTGCCAGCAGTTACAGGTCGGACACTGAAGCTTTCTTT.

V and J are TRBV7-2 and TRBJ2-3; no firm D call. The V end was cut by 5 bases, the J end by 7 bases, with 10 bases between. The CDR3 contains 12 residues. The V gene's germline CDR1 is SGHTA and CDR2 FQGNSA. The CDR3 region is CASSPLLNTQYF. CDR3 DNA: TGTGCCAGCAGCCCCCTGCTAAATACGCAGTATTTT. The full variable domain, rest sourced from reference TRBV7-2 and TRBJ2-3, is GAGVSQSPSNKVTEKGKDVELRCDPISGHTALYWYRQSLGQGLEFLIYFQGNSAPDKSGLPSDRFSAERTGGSVSTLTIQRTQQEDSAVYLCASSPLLNTQYFGPGTRLTVL.

The chain couples TRBV7-2 to TRBJ2-3, with 9 nucleotides matching TRBD2. Germline loops: CDR1 SGHTA, CDR2 FQGNSA. With 0 bases clipped from V and 0 bases from J, the junction kept 4 bases outside the gene matches. The CDR3 covers 17 residues. The CDR3 region has the DNA TGTGCCAGCAGCTTAGCGGGCGGGGGGGCTAGCACAGATACGCAGTATTTT. This sequence encodes CASSLAGGGASTDTQYF. The variable domain in full, with the rest retrieved from reference TRBV7-2 and TRBJ2-3, is GAGVSQSPSNKVTEKGKDVELRCDPISGHTALYWYRQSLGQGLEFLIYFQGNSAPDKSGLPSDRFSAERTGGSVSTLTIQRTQQEDSAVYLCASSLAGGGASTDTQYFGPGTRLTVL.

This clone was found once. This chain links TRBV2 with TRBJ1-2; D gene uncertain. V was shortened by 11 bases and J by 6 bases, with 16 bases between the two germline ends. This CDR3 has 12 residues. From germline, CDR1 is SNHLY and CDR2 FYNNEI. The CDR3 region is CAVNVRRDGYTF. The CDR3 bases are TGTGCCGTTAATGTTAGGAGGGATGGCTACACCTTC.

The genes are TRBV5-6 and TRBJ2-7, with TRBD1 matching over 10 bases. V trimming: 4 bases; J trimming: 3 bases; junction bases outside the gene matches: 7. There are 15 residues in the CDR3. CDR1 is SGHDT and CDR2 is YYEEEE in the germline V gene. CDR3 loop: CASSRWGTGVYEQYF. DNA for the CDR3: TGTGCCAGCAGCCGGTGGGGGACAGGGGTCTACGAGCAGTACTTC. Filled out from reference TRBV5-6 and TRBJ2-7, the complete variable domain reads DAGVTQSPTHLIKTRGQQVTLRCSPKSGHDTVSWYQQALGQGPQFIFQYYEEEERQRGNFPDRFSGHQFPNYSSELNVNALLLGDSALYLCASSRWGTGVYEQYFGPGTRLTVT.

CDR3 in amino acids: CASSIYGGGTNTGELFF. The CDR3 region has the DNA TGTGCCAGTAGTATTTACGGCGGGGGTACGAACACCGGGGAGCTGTTTTTT. V usage is TRBV19 and J usage is TRBJ2-2; 7 positions agree with TRBD2. The CDR3 is 17 residues long. CDR1 LNHDA and CDR2 SQIVND come from the germline V gene (reference sequence). The ends lost 3 bases at V and 0 bases at J; junction bases unmatched: 7.

The rearrangement uses TRBV5-1 and TRBJ1-3; 8 positions agree with TRBD1. Trimming at V came to 3 bases and at J to 0 bases, leaving 2 bases not matched to a gene. Germline V gives CDR1 SGHRS, CDR2 YFSETQ. The CDR3 length is 15 residues. The CDR3, as DNA: TGCGCCAGCAGCTACGGACAGGGCTCTGGAAACACCATATATTTT. It specifies CASSYGQGSGNTIYF.

This clone is a singleton in its sample. The genes are TRBV19 and TRBJ1-1, with D possibly matching TRBD1 (5 bases). Germline CDR1 LNHDA, CDR2 SQIVND (reference sequence). CDR3 size: 15 residues. V was shortened by 3 bases and J by 0 bases, with 11 bases between the two germline ends. The CDR3, as DNA: TGTGCCAGTAGTATTCGGGCGGGGGTGAACACTGAAGCTTTCTTT. This translates into CASSIRAGVNTEAFF.

This clone was found many times. The genes are TRBV5-1 and TRBJ2-1, with 8 bases that match TRBD2. This CDR3 contains 16 residues. Germline V gene data show CDR1 as SGHRS and CDR2 as YFSETQ. Trimming took 0 bases from V and 0 from J; bases not matched to a gene: 2. The CDR3 DNA is TGCGCCAGCAGCTTGGGGACTAGCCTCTCCTACAATGAGCAGTTCTTC. Translation: CASSLGTSLSYNEQFF.

The chain employs TRBV4-1 and TRBJ2-7; the match to TRBD1 covers 8 bases. This CDR3 region has 15 residues. Germline lookup yields CDR1 MGHRA and CDR2 YSYEKL. The J segment lost 4 bases and the V segment lost 0 bases, leaving 5 bases of the junction unmatched. The CDR3 protein is CASSQETGGGYEQYF. The CDR3 DNA follows: TGCGCCAGCAGCCAAGAAACAGGGGGTGGGTACGAGCAGTACTTC.

The rearrangement joins TRBV3-1 (or the pseudogene TRBV3-2) to TRBJ1-1; a possible D gene is TRBD1 (5 bases). The ends were cut back, 5 bases at V and 1 base at J, with 14 bases in the middle. Germline-derived CDR1 and CDR2 are LGHDT and YNNKEL (reference sequence). The CDR3 contains 15 residues. The CDR3 coding sequence is TGTGCCAGCAGCAACCGTCAGGGAAGGAACACTGAAGCTTTCTTT. Encoded protein: CASSNRQGRNTEAFF.

The rearrangement uses TRBV11-3 and TRBJ1-4; 9 nucleotides agree with TRBD1. With V trimmed by 1 base and J by 1 base, 7 bases remained unmatched. CDR3 size: 18 residues. CDR1 and CDR2 from the germline V gene are SGHNT and YENEEA. Here the CDR3 reads CASSLGTGAQRTNEKLFF. The CDR3 coding sequence is TGTGCCAGCAGCTTAGGGACAGGGGCTCAGCGAACTAATGAAAAACTGTTTTTT.

The chain couples TRBV20-1 to TRBJ2-1; D gene uncertain. CDR3 length: 10 amino acids. V lost 6 bases and J 10 bases, leaving 10 bases between the germline ends. Per the germline V gene, CDR1 is DFQATT and CDR2 is SNEGSKA (reference sequence). The CDR3 coding sequence is TGCAGTGCGATAGCTTACGAGCAGTTCTTC. It codes for CSAIAYEQFF.

The chain couples TRBV25-1 to TRBJ2-7; 7 bases are shared with TRBD1. Trimming took 4 bases from V and 3 from J; bases not matched to a gene: 6. From germline, CDR1 is MGHDK and CDR2 SYGVNS. This CDR3 has 14 amino acids. The CDR3 loop reads CASSGVRDSYEQYF. The CDR3 region has the DNA TGTGCCAGCAGTGGGGTTCGGGACAGCTACGAGCAGTACTTC.

This chain uses TRBV5-5 with TRBJ1-1; no firm D call. The germline V gene has CDR1 SGHKS and CDR2 YYEKEE (reference sequence). Trimming removed 0 bases from V and 0 bases from J, with 6 bases in between. The CDR3 loop spans 14 amino acids. The CDR3 sequence: CASSLGHLNTEAFF. CDR3 nucleotide sequence: TGTGCCAGCAGCTTGGGGCATCTGAACACTGAAGCTTTCTTT.

The chain employs TRBV3-1 (or the pseudogene TRBV3-2) and TRBJ1-4, with D possibly being TRBD1 (6 bases). Germline V gene data show CDR1 as LGHDT and CDR2 as YNNKEL (reference sequence). V lost 1 base to trimming and J lost 8 bases, with 11 bases between them. The length of the CDR3 is 14 residues. Here the CDR3 DNA reads TGTGCCAGCAGCCAAGTCCAGGGGCAGGAAAAACTGTTTTTT. As protein: CASSQVQGQEKLFF.

This clone was recorded a few times. V is TRBV20-1 and J is TRBJ1-1; weak D call: TRBD1 (5 bases). Germline CDR1 reads DFQATT; CDR2 reads SNEGSKA (reference sequence). The CDR3 length is 13 residues. Trimming removed 3 bases from V and 0 bases from J, with 8 bases in between. CDR3 sequence (DNA): TGCAGTGCTAGTCTCAGGGTGAACACTGAAGCTTTCTTT. Its protein is CSASLRVNTEAFF.

V gene TRBV19 combines with J gene TRBJ2-7; weak D call: TRBD1 (5 bases). Per germline, CDR1 LNHDA and CDR2 SQIVND (reference sequence). Trimming cost V 6 bases and J 3 bases, with 15 bases left between them. This CDR3 region has 14 residues. CDR3 loop: CASRKTDNYYEQYF. CDR3 bases: TGTGCCAGTAGAAAGACAGACAATTACTACGAGCAGTACTTC.

The chain recombines TRBV3-1 (or the pseudogene TRBV3-2) with TRBJ1-2, with TRBD1 matching 8 bases. The CDR3 is made up of 15 amino acids. V was pared by 4 bases and J by 13 bases, with 17 bases of the junction left unmatched. Germline-derived CDR1 and CDR2 are LGHDT and YNNKEL (reference sequence). CDR3 nucleotides: TGTGCCAGCAGCCGATCAGGGGGCGCGAGAGGTGGCATCACCTTC. Protein sequence: CASSRSGGARGGITF.

The genes are TRBV14 and TRBJ1-1, with D maybe TRBD1 (6 bases). Germline V gives CDR1 SGHDN, CDR2 FVKESK. Trimming took 6 bases from V and 0 from J, leaving 14 bases between them. CDR3 length equals 15 residues. The CDR3 DNA reads TGTGCCAGCAGACCCTCACAGGGAATGAACACTGAAGCTTTCTTT. Protein product: CASRPSQGMNTEAFF.

A single count supports this clone. The genes are TRBV3-1 (or the pseudogene TRBV3-2) and TRBJ1-6; possible D gene TRBD1, 5 bases. This CDR3 comprises 15 residues. Germline V lookup: CDR1 LGHDT, CDR2 YNNKEL (reference sequence). Trimming stripped 4 bases from V and 9 bases from J, with 16 bases between. The CDR3 coding sequence is TGTGCCAGCAGCCTGTCGGGGGGACGGAGTTCACCCCTCCACTTT. Protein product: CASSLSGGRSSPLHF.

The V call is TRBV5-1, the J call TRBJ1-6, with 9 bases lining up with TRBD1. Germline CDR1 SGHRS, CDR2 YFSETQ. J lost 8 bases, V lost 4 bases, and 7 bases had no gene match. The CDR3 sequence is 15 residues long. The CDR3 is CASSLATGGDSPLHF. In DNA form, the CDR3 reads TGCGCCAGCAGCCTTGCGACAGGGGGAGATTCACCCCTCCACTTT.

The V gene is TRBV27, the J gene TRBJ1-2; TRBD1 matches at 7 bases. The CDR3 has 13 amino acids. Unmatched junction bases numbered 5, after V lost 5 bases and J lost 5 bases. Germline values: CDR1 MNHEY, CDR2 SMNVEV (reference sequence). CDR3 sequence reads: CASSVARGYGYTF. CDR3 coding DNA: TGTGCCAGCAGTGTGGCCAGGGGGTATGGCTACACCTTC.

The count of this clone is one. The rearrangement uses TRBV7-8 and TRBJ1-4, with a weak D call TRBD1 (5 bases). The CDR3 covers 17 residues. V lost 0 bases and J 10 bases, leaving 21 bases between the germline ends. Looked up from germline, CDR1 is SGHVS and CDR2 is FQNEAQ. The CDR3 DNA follows: TGTGCCAGCAGCTTAGCTATTTCTACAGGTCCCCCTCGAAAACTGTTTTTT. Protein sequence: CASSLAISTGPPRKLFF.

This clone was counted a few times. The chain is built from TRBV18 and TRBJ2-1, with TRBD2 as a possible D gene (6 bases). The CDR3 loop spans 12 amino acids. Germline lookup yields CDR1 KGHSH and CDR2 LQKENI. Trimming pared 0 bases from V and 14 bases from J, leaving 11 bases between. DNA for the CDR3: TGTGCCAGCTCACCACCGGACCGCGGGGAGTTCTTC. Its protein product is CASSPPDRGEFF.

This chain links TRBV6-2 or TRBV6-3 with TRBJ1-1; possibly TRBD1 for D (6 bases). The CDR3 is 15 amino acids. V dropped 0 bases and J dropped 2 bases, with 10 bases sitting between them. CDR1 and CDR2 from the germline V gene are MNHEY and SVGEGT. Here the CDR3 reads CASSYSGTQNTEAFF. CDR3 DNA sequence: TGTGCCAGCAGTTACTCCGGGACACAAAACACTGAAGCTTTCTTT.